The rows below give T cell receptor beta chains drawn from one sample of a study of CD8+ T cells in alopecia areata. Measured with immunoSEQ multiplex PCR; TCRdb has only the in-frame clones, and not every one. The sample has 200,000 to 250,000 clones; about 61% are singletons. Sequenced material: CD8+ T cells sorted from blood. The receptors originated from a human donor in good health. The CDR3 runs from the conserved cysteine through the conserved F or W. A D gene is named only where the DNA matches it firmly. The listing skips clone size in some rows; elsewhere it reads once, few, many or a size class.

cdr3_aa cdr3_nt clone_size d_call j_call v_call
CASSEGRDTQYF TGTGCCAGCAGTGAAGGGAGAGATACGCAGTATTTT few . TRBJ2-3 TRBV2
CASSYGDRPYQETQYF TGTGCCAGCAGCTATGGGGACAGGCCGTACCAAGAGACCCAGTACTTC medium-sized TRBD1 TRBJ2-5 TRBV7-2
CASSLITGGAYNEQFF TGTGCCAGCAGCTTGATTACCGGGGGGGCCTACAATGAGCAGTTCTTC . TRBD2 TRBJ2-1 TRBV5-6
CASSGRVGIQYF TGTGCCAGCAGTGGCAGGGTTGGCATTCAGTACTTC few . TRBJ2-4 TRBV2
CASSQEPGRDEQYF TGCGCCAGCAGCCAAGAGCCAGGGCGCGACGAGCAGTACTTC few . TRBJ2-7 TRBV4-1
CASSTGPGTEAFF TGCGCCAGCAGCACAGGCCCGGGGACTGAAGCTTTCTTT . . TRBJ1-1 TRBV5-1
CASSLAGPYNEQFF TGCGCCAGCAGCTTGGCAGGGCCCTACAATGAGCAGTTCTTC . . TRBJ2-1 TRBV5-1
CSVEDRGYGYTF TGCAGCGTTGAAGATCGAGGGTATGGCTACACCTTC . . TRBJ1-2 TRBV29-1
CASSVGTGVYGYTF TGTGCCAGCAGTGTAGGGACAGGGGTCTATGGCTACACCTTC . TRBD1 TRBJ1-2 TRBV25-1
CSVEDEGIEAFF TGCAGCGTTGAAGATGAAGGGATTGAGGCTTTCTTT once . TRBJ1-1 TRBV29-1
CASSMGPYNEQFF TGCGCCAGCAGCATGGGCCCTTACAATGAGCAGTTCTTC few . TRBJ2-1 TRBV5-1
CASSFGQNYTF TGTGCCAGCAGCTTCGGGCAGAACTACACCTTC few . TRBJ1-2 TRBV11-2
CASSASGGALWEETQYF TGTGCCAGCAGCGCTAGCGGGGGGGCTCTCTGGGAAGAGACCCAGTACTTC few TRBD2 TRBJ2-5 TRBV9
CASSIGGGRDTDTQYF TGTGCCAGTAGTATAGGAGGGGGCAGGGACACAGATACGCAGTATTTT few TRBD1 TRBJ2-3 TRBV19
CASRNNFLGYTF TGTGCCAGCAGAAATAACTTCCTAGGCTACACCTTC few . TRBJ1-2 TRBV6-1
CSVQGFGSTYEQYF TGCAGCGTCCAGGGTTTTGGATCTACCTACGAGCAGTACTTC . . TRBJ2-7 TRBV29-1
CASSPRQADQPQHF TGTGCCAGCAGTCCCAGACAGGCCGATCAGCCCCAGCATTTT . . TRBJ1-5 TRBV27
CSVVGGAFEQYF TGCAGCGTTGTCGGGGGGGCCTTCGAGCAGTACTTC few TRBD2 TRBJ2-7 TRBV29-1
CSVEAGLNTEAFF TGCAGCGTTGAGGCCGGATTGAACACTGAAGCTTTCTTT few . TRBJ1-1 TRBV29-1
CAWSVRLYEQYF TGTGCCTGGAGTGTACGGCTCTACGAGCAGTACTTC . . TRBJ2-7 TRBV30
CASSPDPYGYTF TGTGCCTCTTCTCCCGATCCCTATGGCTACACCTTC few . TRBJ1-2 TRBV6-6
CATSGDGDNEQFF TGTGCCACCAGCGGCGACGGTGACAATGAGCAGTTCTTC . . TRBJ2-1 TRBV15